The 32 T cell receptor beta chains reported below all come from one sample, sequenced in a study of T cells in localized non-small cell lung cancer. The data were produced by immunoSEQ multiplex PCR, yet TCRdb's version contains in-frame clones alone and is incomplete. The sample carries tens of thousands of clones, approximately 84% recorded once. The material sequenced was peripheral blood, taken before any cancer treatment. These receptors came from a female donor over 55 with stage I lung adenocarcinoma.

CDR3 residues: CASSRAGQRGEKLFF. DNA for the CDR3: TGTGCCAGCAGCCGAGCGGGACAGAGGGGAGAAAAACTGTTTTTT. J is TRBJ1-4 and V is TRBV7-9; 7 bases fit TRBD1. Unmatched junction bases numbered 11, after V lost 5 bases and J lost 8 bases. The CDR3 consists of 15 residues. From germline, CDR1 is SEHNR and CDR2 FQNEAQ (reference sequence).

The chain has TRBV7-8 and TRBJ2-7; D is undetermined. The V end was cut by 5 bases, the J end by 7 bases, with 15 bases between. Germline V lookup: CDR1 SGHVS, CDR2 FQNEAQ. This CDR3 comprises 13 residues. The CDR3: CASSPDRPGEQYF. The CDR3 DNA is TGTGCCAGCAGCCCTGACCGGCCCGGAGAGCAGTACTTC. The full variable domain, rest sourced from reference TRBV7-8 and TRBJ2-7, is GAGVSQSPRYKVAKRGQDVALRCDPISGHVSLFWYQQALGQGPEFLTYFQNEAQLDKSGLPSDRFFAERPEGSVSTLKIQRTQQEDSAVYLCASSPDRPGEQYFGPGTRLTVT.

V usage is TRBV11-3 and J usage is TRBJ1-3, with D maybe TRBD1 (5 bases). This CDR3 is 15 amino acids long. V was cut by 2 bases and J by 2 bases, with 10 bases left in between. CDR1 and CDR2 from the germline V gene are SGHNT and YENEEA. The CDR3 DNA follows: TGTGCCAGCAGCTTAAGTTCGGGGGCTGGAAACACCATATATTTT. As protein: CASSLSSGAGNTIYF.

This clone was picked up one time. The chain has TRBV5-1 and TRBJ2-1; D is possibly TRBD2 (5 bases). The CDR3 has 11 amino acids. Trimming left V 4 bases short and J 9 bases short, with 8 bases between. Germline assignment: CDR1 SGHRS and CDR2 YFSETQ. The CDR3 region is CASSDSVEQFF. CDR3 DNA sequence: TGCGCCAGCAGCGATAGCGTTGAGCAGTTCTTC.

This clone was recorded once. CDR3 DNA: TGTGCCTGGAGTGCCCGGACTAGCGGGAGAGATGAGCAGTTCTTC. Its translation is CAWSARTSGRDEQFF. The chain is built from TRBV30 and TRBJ2-1; 13 bases align to TRBD2. From germline, CDR1 is GTSNPN and CDR2 SVGIG (reference sequence). This CDR3 spans 15 amino acids. After removal of 1 base from V and 8 bases from J, the junction contained 5 bases not matched to a gene.

The V call is TRBV5-1, the J call TRBJ2-3; D may be TRBD1 (5 bases). CDR1 is SGHRS and CDR2 is YFSETQ in the germline V gene. Trimming took 0 bases from V and 1 from J, leaving 12 bases between them. The CDR3 sequence is 16 residues long. CDR3 amino acids: CASSLEAGKRTDTQYF. The CDR3 DNA follows: TGCGCCAGCAGCTTGGAGGCAGGGAAGCGCACAGATACGCAGTATTTT.

The chain uses TRBV5-6 and TRBJ1-3, with TRBD1 matching over 9 bases. This CDR3 is 17 amino acids long. CDR1 SGHDT and CDR2 YYEEEE come from the germline V gene. V shed 4 bases and J 4 bases; nucleotides not matched to a gene: 12. This CDR3 reads CASSPTFRTGAGNTIYF. The DNA for the CDR3 is TGTGCCAGCAGCCCCACTTTTAGGACAGGGGCCGGAAACACCATATATTTT.

V gene TRBV19 combines with J gene TRBJ2-2; 11 nucleotides agree with TRBD2. Germline CDR1 is LNHDA and CDR2 is SQIVND (reference sequence). The V and J ends lost 0 bases and 3 bases, in that order; junction bases with no gene match: 9. CDR3 length: 19 amino acids. As DNA, the CDR3 is TGTGCCAGTAGTATAGATACGGCTAGCGGGGGGAAGGACACCGGGGAGCTGTTTTTT. Translating gives CASSIDTASGGKDTGELFF.

This chain uses TRBV14 with TRBJ2-3; the D gene is possibly TRBD2 (6 bases). Germline V gives CDR1 SGHDN, CDR2 FVKESK. This CDR3 contains 14 residues. With 4 bases removed from V and 2 bases from J, the gap between germline ends came to 10 bases. The CDR3 spells CASSPTGVTDTQYF. In DNA, the CDR3 is TGTGCCAGCAGCCCTACGGGAGTCACAGATACGCAGTATTTT.

The V gene is TRBV27, the J gene TRBJ1-2; 10 bases match TRBD1. Germline loops: CDR1 MNHEY, CDR2 SMNVEV (reference sequence). J lost 0 bases, V lost 7 bases, and 11 bases had no gene match. This CDR3 has 17 residues. The CDR3 protein is CASNPRGQGQTNYGYTF. The CDR3 bases are TGTGCCAGCAATCCTAGGGGACAGGGGCAAACTAACTATGGCTACACCTTC.

This rearrangement joins TRBV5-1 to TRBJ1-1, with 9 nucleotides matching TRBD1. Germline CDR1 is SGHRS and CDR2 is YFSETQ. After removal of 2 bases from V and 4 bases from J, the junction contained 6 bases not matched to a gene. The CDR3 spans 15 residues. Here the CDR3 DNA reads TGCGCCAGCAGCTTTACAGGGGGCGCGGGCACTGAAGCTTTCTTT. Translated, it gives CASSFTGGAGTEAFF.

The rearrangement links TRBV12-2 to TRBJ2-7; the D call of TRBD1 is as the table states it, not checked on the DNA. TRBV12-2 is described as a pseudogene. This CDR3 spans 15 amino acids. In DNA form, the CDR3 reads TGTGCAAGTCGCTTGGGTCTGGCAGGGTCCTACGAGCAGTACTTC. It is translated as CASRLGLAGSYEQYF.

The chain combines TRBV29-1 with TRBJ1-5; 7 bases agree with TRBD1. Germline V CDR1 and CDR2: SQVTM, ANQGSEA. The trim removed 5 bases at V and 2 bases at J, leaving 3 bases unmatched. This CDR3 region has 13 residues. CDR3 sequence reads: CSVTDRGNQPQHF. The CDR3 bases are TGCAGCGTTACCGACAGGGGCAATCAGCCCCAGCATTTT.

This sequence joins TRBV11-2 and TRBJ2-2; no reliable D call. This CDR3 contains 15 residues. Germline assignment: CDR1 SGHAT and CDR2 FQNNGV. Trimming stripped 2 bases from V and 4 bases from J, with 11 bases between. CDR3 region: CASSLRGWGTGELFF. The DNA of the CDR3 is TGTGCCAGCAGCTTAAGAGGCTGGGGCACCGGGGAGCTGTTTTTT.

The chain has TRBV27 and TRBJ2-1; TRBD1 might be the D (5 bases). Trimming removed 6 bases at V and 7 bases at J, with 7 bases between. CDR1 is MNHEY and CDR2 is SMNVEV in the germline V gene (reference sequence). The CDR3 is 11 residues long. For the CDR3, the DNA is TGTGCCAGCAGCAGACAGAATGAGCAGTTCTTC. Translating it yields CASSRQNEQFF.

This clone was counted only a few times. The chain combines TRBV7-6 with TRBJ1-3; D may be TRBD1 (5 bases). The CDR3 has 15 amino acids. Trimming cost V 3 bases and J 1 base, with 10 bases left between them. The germline gives CDR1 SGHVS, CDR2 FNYEAQ. Here the CDR3 DNA reads TGTGCCAGCAGCTTCGGGACGGCGTCTGGAAACACCATATATTTT. Protein product: CASSFGTASGNTIYF.

The gene calls are TRBV9 and TRBJ2-5; 8 positions match TRBD2. Germline V gene sequence: CDR1 SGDLS, CDR2 YYNGEE. The CDR3 has 15 amino acids. V lost 1 base to trimming and J lost 2 bases; unmatched junction nucleotides: 4. CDR3 amino acids: CASSVSGGTQETQYF. CDR3 DNA: TGTGCCAGCAGCGTAAGCGGGGGCACTCAAGAGACCCAGTACTTC.

V gene TRBV5-6 combines with J gene TRBJ1-5; 7 nucleotides line up with TRBD1. CDR1 and CDR2 (germline): SGHDT, YYEEEE. The V segment lost 6 bases and the J segment 6 bases; nucleotides outside the gene matches: 9. The CDR3 sequence is 14 residues long. As DNA, the CDR3 is TGTGCCAGCAACATTCAGGGGGTGGTTCAGCCCCAGCATTTT. It encodes CASNIQGVVQPQHF.

This rearrangement joins TRBV6-6 to TRBJ2-1; D is unclear. Germline V CDR1 and CDR2: MNHNY, SVGAGI (reference sequence). V was clipped by 7 bases and J by 0 bases, with 7 bases between them. This CDR3 comprises 13 residues. CDR3 nucleotides: TGTGCCAGCAAGGCGTACTCCTACAATGAGCAGTTCTTC. It encodes CASKAYSYNEQFF.

V usage is TRBV6-5 and J usage is TRBJ1-2; 7 positions agree with TRBD1. CDR3 length: 13 residues. In germline, CDR1 is MNHEY, CDR2 SVGAGI. Unmatched junction bases numbered 8, after V lost 6 bases and J lost 7 bases. The CDR3 DNA reads as TGTGCCAGCAGAATAGACAGGGAAGGTGGCTACACCTTC. Protein product: CASRIDREGGYTF.

The chain joins TRBV25-1 to TRBJ2-7, with unresolved D. The ends were cut back, 7 bases at V and 7 bases at J, with 11 bases in the middle. Germline V lookup: CDR1 MGHDK, CDR2 SYGVNS. The CDR3 covers 11 residues. This CDR3 reads CASIRGREQYF. CDR3 DNA: TGTGCCAGCATCCGAGGCCGAGAGCAGTACTTC.

The chain couples TRBV6-1 to TRBJ2-3, with 10 bases lining up with TRBD1. Per germline, CDR1 MNHNS and CDR2 SASEGT. The CDR3 length is 15 residues. With 7 bases clipped from V and 9 bases from J, the junction kept 13 bases outside the gene matches. Here the CDR3 DNA reads TGTGCCAGCATGACGACAGGGGGCCCTGAGATAACGCAGTATTTT. It translates to CASMTTGGPEITQYF.

The chain carries TRBV15 and TRBJ1-3; perhaps TRBD1 as D (6 bases). Trimming shortened V by 4 bases and J by 4 bases, and 11 bases separated the two germline ends. The length of the CDR3 is 14 residues. The germline V gene encodes CDR1 LNHNV and CDR2 YYDKDF (reference sequence). This CDR3 reads CATSIGGGGNTIYF. CDR3 nucleotide sequence: TGTGCCACCAGCATCGGGGGGGGCGGAAACACCATATATTTT.

The chain is built from TRBV6-6 and TRBJ2-7; TRBD2 aligns across 12 bases. The ends lost 6 bases at V and 2 bases at J; junction bases unmatched: 5. This CDR3 spans 15 amino acids. The germline CDR1 and CDR2 sequences are MNHNY and SVGAGI (reference sequence). In DNA form, the CDR3 reads TGTGCCAGCAGCCCCACTAGCGGGGGGCCCTACGAGCAGTACTTC. It yields the protein CASSPTSGGPYEQYF.

The rearrangement links TRBV18 to TRBJ1-6; D gene ambiguous. Germline V gene sequence: CDR1 KGHSH, CDR2 LQKENI. The CDR3 loop spans 14 amino acids. Between the trimmed V and J ends, which lost 2 bases and 9 bases, there was a span of 11 bases. CDR3 DNA: TGTGCCAGCTCACCATTCGATACTGGTTCACCCCTCCACTTT. Translating gives CASSPFDTGSPLHF.

The count of this clone is one. The chain joins TRBV28 to TRBJ2-1; 11 bases map to TRBD1. The germline gives CDR1 MDHEN, CDR2 SYDVKM. J gave up 8 bases and V 6 bases, and 6 bases lay outside the gene matches. The CDR3 runs 14 residues. The CDR3 loop reads CASRAGTGGYEQFF. DNA of the CDR3: TGTGCCAGCAGAGCCGGGACAGGGGGGTATGAGCAGTTCTTC.

J is TRBJ2-3 and V is TRBV5-1; 7 positions agree with TRBD1. Germline V gene lookup returns CDR1 SGHRS and CDR2 YFSETQ. The V segment lost 7 bases and the J segment 0 bases; nucleotides outside the gene matches: 11. The CDR3 is 16 amino acids. CDR3 DNA: TGCGCCAGCCGTCGACAGGGCCCCACTAGCACAGATACGCAGTATTTT. Its translation: CASRRQGPTSTDTQYF.

This chain joins TRBV7-9 and TRBJ2-7; TRBD2 might be the D (5 bases). The CDR3 is made up of 15 amino acids. V lost 1 base and J 3 bases, leaving 13 bases between the germline ends. Looked up from germline, CDR1 is SEHNR and CDR2 is FQNEAQ (reference sequence). The CDR3 sequence: CASSLDPSSIYEQYF. Written as DNA, the CDR3 is TGTGCCAGCAGCTTAGATCCTAGCAGCATCTACGAGCAGTACTTC.

This clone was recorded only once. The genes are TRBV5-1 and TRBJ2-1; either TRBD1 or TRBD2 may supply D (5 bases each). Trimming left V 0 bases short and J 4 bases short, with 14 bases between. This CDR3 region has 16 residues. Per the germline V gene, CDR1 is SGHRS and CDR2 is YFSETQ. The CDR3 region has the DNA TGCGCCAGCAGCTTGGGGGACCTAGGGCTATACAATGAGCAGTTCTTC. Protein sequence: CASSLGDLGLYNEQFF.

This chain links TRBV15 with TRBJ2-2; D is perhaps TRBD1 (6 bases). The CDR3 is made up of 15 amino acids. Germline assignment: CDR1 LNHNV and CDR2 YYDKDF (reference sequence). V lost 5 bases, J lost 7 bases, and 17 bases lay in between. DNA of the CDR3: TGTGCCACCAGCGACCGTGGGGGCGTGGACGGGGAGCTGTTTTTT. It encodes CATSDRGGVDGELFF.

This chain links TRBV27 with TRBJ1-3, with 9 bases aligning to TRBD1. V was pared by 5 bases and J by 4 bases, with 6 bases of the junction left unmatched. CDR3 size: 15 residues. CDR1 and CDR2 from the germline V gene are MNHEY and SMNVEV (reference sequence). The CDR3: CASSAQGAGGNTIYF. Written as DNA, the CDR3 is TGTGCCAGCAGTGCACAGGGGGCCGGCGGAAACACCATATATTTT.

V gene TRBV4-1 combines with J gene TRBJ2-1; D remains unclear. In germline, CDR1 is MGHRA, CDR2 YSYEKL. This CDR3 contains 15 residues. The V and J ends lost 1 base and 6 bases respectively, with 13 bases between them. The CDR3 here is CASSQAGFKGNEQFF. The CDR3 DNA reads as TGCGCCAGCAGCCAAGCTGGGTTTAAGGGCAATGAGCAGTTCTTC.